Shown below are 9 T cell receptor beta chains from a single sample sequenced in a study of blood T cell repertoires in COVID-19. Profiling relied on immunoSEQ multiplex PCR, and the TCRdb table lists in-frame clones only, not all of them. The sample comprises about 200,000 clones, 92% of which are singletons, and approximately 0.77% rests with the top ten. Material for sequencing was peripheral blood. These receptors were taken from a man between 60 and 70 years old with COVID-19, enrolled during active disease.

This sequence joins TRBV20-1 and TRBJ1-5, with TRBD1 as a possible D gene (5 bases). Germline loops: CDR1 DFQATT, CDR2 SNEGSKA (reference sequence). The CDR3 is made up of 14 amino acids. V gave up 3 bases and J gave up 2 bases, with 11 bases separating them. CDR3 region: CSASDGGGNQPQHF. The CDR3 bases are TGCAGTGCTAGTGACGGGGGAGGCAATCAGCCCCAGCATTTT.

V is TRBV11-2 and J is TRBJ1-4, with 7 bases aligning to TRBD1. Germline V lookup: CDR1 SGHAT, CDR2 FQNNGV. Germline trimming cut 5 bases from V and 1 base from J; bases unmatched to any gene: 4. The CDR3 covers 15 residues. This CDR3 is CASSPQGLTNEKLFF. The CDR3 DNA is TGTGCCAGCAGCCCACAGGGGTTAACTAATGAAAAACTGTTTTTT. Full variable domain (remainder filled in from reference TRBV11-2 and TRBJ1-4): EAGVAQSPRYKIIEKRQSVAFWCNPISGHATLYWYQQILGQGPKLLIQFQNNGVVDDSQLPKDRFSAERLKGVDSTLKIQPAKLEDSAVYLCASSPQGLTNEKLFFGSGTQLSVL.

The chain carries TRBV19 and TRBJ2-3; the match to TRBD2 covers 7 bases. CDR1 is LNHDA and CDR2 is SQIVND in the germline V gene (reference sequence). V lost 6 bases, J lost 5 bases, and 11 bases stayed unmatched. The CDR3 runs to 15 residues. CDR3 amino acids: CASSTTSWGRDTQYF. Written as DNA, the CDR3 is TGTGCCAGTAGCACGACTAGCTGGGGGAGAGATACGCAGTATTTT.

The chain links TRBV27 to TRBJ1-4; D is possibly TRBD1 (6 bases). Germline V CDR1 and CDR2: MNHEY, SMNVEV (reference sequence). V shed 8 bases and J shed 7 bases, with 11 bases lying between them. The CDR3 runs to 12 residues. The CDR3 DNA follows: TGTGCCAGCCGAAAGGGGGTTGAAAAACTGTTTTTT. As protein: CASRKGVEKLFF.

The J gene is TRBJ1-5, the V gene TRBV19; D not resolved. V lost 7 bases and J 4 bases, leaving 17 bases between the germline ends. The CDR3 spans 15 residues. The germline CDR1 and CDR2 sequences are LNHDA and SQIVND (reference sequence). The CDR3 here is CASNLVPTLNQPQHF. CDR3 nucleotides: TGTGCCAGTAACCTAGTCCCGACCCTTAATCAGCCCCAGCATTTT.

A single count supports this clone. The V call is TRBV27, the J call TRBJ1-1; 9 bases align to TRBD1. CDR3 length: 14 amino acids. After removal of 5 bases from V and 6 bases from J, the junction contained 7 bases not matched to a gene. Per germline, CDR1 MNHEY and CDR2 SMNVEV (reference sequence). The CDR3 loop is CASSLKTGGPEAFF. The CDR3 DNA sequence: TGTGCCAGCAGTCTGAAGACAGGGGGGCCTGAAGCTTTCTTT.

V gene TRBV29-1 combines with J gene TRBJ2-1; 12 bases are shared with TRBD1. After removal of 4 bases from V and 7 bases from J, the junction contained 8 bases not matched to a gene. Germline CDR1 and CDR2: SQVTM and ANQGSEA. The CDR3 is 15 residues long. The CDR3 DNA is TGCAGCGTTGGGAGGGACAGGGGGCGAGGGAATGAGCAGTTCTTC. Amino acids: CSVGRDRGRGNEQFF.

The J gene is TRBJ1-3, the V gene TRBV6-5; D ambiguous. Germline CDR1 and CDR2: MNHEY and SVGAGI. V shed 8 bases and J shed 0 bases, with 5 bases lying between them. This CDR3 is 12 amino acids long. The chain's CDR3 is CASGSSGNTIYF. CDR3 nucleotide sequence: TGTGCCAGCGGCTCCTCTGGAAACACCATATATTTT.

This chain uses TRBV2 with TRBJ1-3; a possible D gene is TRBD1 (6 bases). V was trimmed by 0 bases and J by 2 bases, leaving 11 bases between them. CDR3 size: 16 residues. The germline gives CDR1 SNHLY, CDR2 FYNNEI. The CDR3 DNA reads as TGTGCCAGCAGTGAAGCGGGGCGGGGGCCTGGAAACACCATATATTTT. Translated: CASSEAGRGPGNTIYF.